These 24 T cell receptor beta chains came from one sample sequenced in a study of OX40 agonist ivuxolimab in advanced cancers. The assay was immunoSEQ multiplex PCR, and TCRdb's table has in-frame clones only and misses some. Of 90,000 to 120,000 clones listed, approximately 90% are singletons. Specimen: CD4+ or CD8+ T cells sorted from blood, collected in a trial of the OX40 agonist ivuxolimab. Receptors originate from an adult with an advanced solid tumor such as melanoma, head and neck, liver or kidney cancer.

V usage is TRBV29-1 and J usage is TRBJ1-2; no clear D gene. The CDR3 sequence is 12 residues long. CDR1 and CDR2 (germline): SQVTM, ANQGSEA. Trimming shortened V by 1 base and J by 2 bases, and 5 bases separated the two germline ends. The CDR3 here is CSVEAGNYGYTF. The CDR3 region has the DNA TGCAGCGTTGAAGCTGGGAACTATGGCTACACCTTC.

V is TRBV23-1 and J is TRBJ1-3; unclear D gene. TRBV23-1 is assigned to the ORF class and has an uncertain function. V was pared by 2 bases and J by 6 bases, with 5 bases between. There are 12 residues in the CDR3. CDR3 nucleotides: TGCGCCAGCAGTCAAAGAGAAAACACCATATATTTT. Translated: CASSQRENTIYF.

In the case of this clone: The same CDR3 is also encoded by other DNA sequences in this sample. This chain uses TRBV9 with TRBJ2-2, with 7 bases fitting TRBD1. Germline V CDR1 and CDR2: SGDLS, YYNGEE. Losses at the gene ends were 2 bases for V and 1 base for J; bases not matched to a gene: 2. There are 15 residues in the CDR3. The CDR3 nucleotides are TGTGCCAGCAGCGTCGGGACAGTGAACACCGGGGAGCTGTTTTTT. As protein: CASSVGTVNTGELFF.

The rearrangement joins TRBV6-5 to TRBJ1-1, with D possibly being TRBD1 (5 bases). The CDR3 is 14 residues long. V was clipped by 7 bases and J by 0 bases, with 12 bases between them. CDR1 and CDR2 (germline): MNHEY, SVGAGI. The chain's CDR3 is CASTDRSMNTEAFF. CDR3 sequence (DNA): TGTGCCAGCACTGACAGATCCATGAACACTGAAGCTTTCTTT.

A single count supports this clone. The rearrangement uses TRBV7-3 and TRBJ2-1; D possibly corresponds to TRBD2 (7 bases). V was pared by 2 bases and J by 0 bases, with 8 bases between. The V gene's germline CDR1 is SGHTA and CDR2 FQGTGA. This CDR3 contains 15 residues. CDR3 sequence (DNA): TGTGCCAGCAGCTTAGCGGGGGCCTCCTACAATGAGCAGTTCTTC. Translated, it gives CASSLAGASYNEQFF.

The chain combines TRBV18 with TRBJ2-1; D could derive from TRBD1 or TRBD2 (6 bases each). Germline CDR1 reads KGHSH; CDR2 reads LQKENI. There are 13 residues in the CDR3. V shed 2 bases and J shed 8 bases, with 10 bases lying between them. CDR3 protein: CASSPGGLHEQFF. In DNA form, the CDR3 reads TGTGCCAGCTCACCAGGGGGGCTCCATGAGCAGTTCTTC.

The chain combines TRBV9 with TRBJ2-2, with a possible D match to TRBD1 (5 bases). The ends were cut back, 5 bases at V and 2 bases at J, with 10 bases in the middle. The CDR3 is 14 amino acids. The germline V gene encodes CDR1 SGDLS and CDR2 YYNGEE. CDR3 in amino acids: CASRKGQNTGELFF. The CDR3 DNA follows: TGTGCCAGCAGAAAAGGACAAAACACCGGGGAGCTGTTTTTT. The full variable domain, its missing parts supplied by reference TRBV9 and TRBJ2-2, is DSGVTQTPKHLITATGQRVTLRCSPRSGDLSVYWYQQSLDQGLQFLIQYYNGEERAKGNILERFSAQQFPDLHSELNLSSLELGDSALYFCASRKGQNTGELFFGEGSRLTVL.

DNA of the CDR3: TGTGCCACCAGCAGAGTTCGGCAGGGGGGGCAGACCGGGGAGCTGTTTTTT. It encodes CATSRVRQGGQTGELFF. V gene TRBV15 combines with J gene TRBJ2-2; D possibly uses TRBD1 or TRBD2 (7 bases each). CDR1 LNHNV and CDR2 YYDKDF come from the germline V gene (reference sequence). Trimming shortened V by 1 base and J by 5 bases, and 17 bases separated the two germline ends. The CDR3 sequence is 17 residues long.

The V call is TRBV19, the J call TRBJ2-1, with D maybe TRBD2 (6 bases). The CDR3 has 12 residues. CDR1 and CDR2 (germline): LNHDA, SQIVND (reference sequence). Trimming pared 10 bases from V and 9 bases from J, leaving 16 bases between. The CDR3 nucleotides read TGTGCCACGGGGACTCCCGAGGGTGAGCAGTTCTTC. Protein product: CATGTPEGEQFF.

This sequence joins TRBV19 and TRBJ2-5; a weak D match, TRBD1 (5 bases). From germline, CDR1 is LNHDA and CDR2 SQIVND (reference sequence). Trimming pared 5 bases from V and 0 bases from J, leaving 16 bases between. The CDR3 totals 16 residues. In nucleotides, the CDR3 is TGTGCCAGTAGTCTGATGGGGCAGGGAAACCAAGAGACCCAGTACTTC. Its translation: CASSLMGQGNQETQYF.

The rearrangement links TRBV9 to TRBJ1-6; possible D gene TRBD1, 5 bases. The germline V and J ends were trimmed by 4 bases and 1 base, with 15 bases remaining between them. The CDR3 length is 17 residues. Germline V gene data show CDR1 as SGDLS and CDR2 as YYNGEE. CDR3 residues: CASSPSGVLSYNSPLHF. The CDR3 DNA sequence: TGTGCCAGCAGCCCGTCGGGGGTTTTATCCTATAATTCACCCCTCCACTTT.

This clone was seen more than once but under ten times. The genes are TRBV6-5 and TRBJ2-1; 10 positions agree with TRBD2. Trimming at V came to 6 bases and at J to 2 bases, leaving 4 bases not matched to a gene. This CDR3 contains 15 residues. Germline CDR1 and CDR2: MNHEY and SVGAGI. This CDR3 is CASRKSGRAYNEQFF. DNA for the CDR3: TGTGCCAGCAGGAAAAGCGGGAGGGCCTACAATGAGCAGTTCTTC.

This clone is a singleton in its sample. The chain is built from TRBV7-9 and TRBJ1-2; D is uncertain. Trimming cost V 1 base and J 4 bases, with 7 bases left between them. The CDR3 length is 13 residues. CDR1 and CDR2 (germline): SEHNR, FQNEAQ (reference sequence). The CDR3: CASSLGGGYGYTF. The CDR3 DNA sequence: TGTGCCAGCAGCTTAGGAGGAGGCTATGGCTACACCTTC.

The rearrangement joins TRBV18 to TRBJ2-1; D is undetermined. With 3 bases removed from V and 6 bases from J, the gap between germline ends came to 12 bases. Germline-derived CDR1 and CDR2 are KGHSH and LQKENI. CDR3 length: 14 amino acids. CDR3 bases: TGTGCCAGCTCACCTCTCGAGCGAAGCAATGAGCAGTTCTTC. Protein sequence: CASSPLERSNEQFF.

This chain connects TRBV18 to TRBJ2-1; D is possibly TRBD1 (6 bases). The length of the CDR3 is 16 residues. Trimming took 1 base from V and 6 from J, leaving 16 bases between them. Germline CDR1 is KGHSH and CDR2 is LQKENI. The CDR3 DNA reads as TGTGCCAGCTCACCACAGGGGGTTGATGGAGCCAATGAGCAGTTCTTC. Encoded protein: CASSPQGVDGANEQFF.

The V gene is TRBV5-1, the J gene TRBJ2-1; D not resolved. V was clipped by 2 bases and J by 0 bases, with 9 bases between them. The CDR3 runs 15 residues. Germline CDR1 reads SGHRS; CDR2 reads YFSETQ. The CDR3 DNA is TGCGCCAGCAGCTTAGGGCCTACCTCCTACAATGAGCAGTTCTTC. Its protein is CASSLGPTSYNEQFF. The complete variable domain, with remaining parts taken from reference TRBV5-1 and TRBJ2-1, reads KAGVTQTPRYLIKTRGQQVTLSCSPISGHRSVSWYQQTPGQGLQFLFEYFSETQRNKGNFPGRFSGRQFSNSRSEMNVSTLELGDSALYLCASSLGPTSYNEQFFGPGTRLTVL.

The V and J genes are TRBV25-1 and TRBJ2-5, with D unclear. The V and J ends lost 5 bases and 5 bases respectively, with 18 bases between them. The germline V gene encodes CDR1 MGHDK and CDR2 SYGVNS. The CDR3 runs 15 residues. This CDR3 is CASSPPRARFETQYF. The CDR3 DNA reads as TGTGCCAGCAGTCCACCCCGGGCCAGGTTTGAGACCCAGTACTTC.

The rearrangement joins TRBV9 to TRBJ2-5; the D call may be TRBD1 or TRBD2 (5 bases each). Germline loops: CDR1 SGDLS, CDR2 YYNGEE. Trimming removed 4 bases from V and 2 bases from J, with 15 bases in between. The CDR3 sequence is 15 residues long. CDR3 in amino acids: CASSPNGGWQETQYF. CDR3 nucleotide sequence: TGTGCCAGCAGCCCCAATGGGGGTTGGCAAGAGACCCAGTACTTC. Variable domain in full (rest from reference TRBV9 and TRBJ2-5): DSGVTQTPKHLITATGQRVTLRCSPRSGDLSVYWYQQSLDQGLQFLIQYYNGEERAKGNILERFSAQQFPDLHSELNLSSLELGDSALYFCASSPNGGWQETQYFGPGTRLLVL.

This clone has only one observation. The chain employs TRBV23-1 and TRBJ2-4; 12 nucleotides align to TRBD1. TRBV23-1 is filed as an ORF, its function uncertain. The CDR3 runs 17 residues. V lost 5 bases and J lost 5; bases outside the gene matches: 10. The CDR3 DNA reads TGCGCCAGCAGTTCCAGGGGACAGGGGGCTTGTCAAAACATTCAGTACTTC. Its translation: CASSSRGQGACQNIQYF.

In its sample, this clone was seen a few times. This chain joins TRBV19 and TRBJ2-2; D is perhaps TRBD1 (6 bases). CDR1 and CDR2 (germline): LNHDA, SQIVND (reference sequence). The CDR3 is 15 residues long. The ends were cut back, 6 bases at V and 2 bases at J, with 13 bases in the middle. The DNA of the CDR3 is TGTGCCAGTAGCGTACAGGGTTCAAACACCGGGGAGCTGTTTTTT. Translating it yields CASSVQGSNTGELFF.

This chain uses TRBV5-1 with TRBJ1-3; TRBD1 might be the D (6 bases). This CDR3 contains 17 residues. The germline V and J ends were trimmed by 4 bases and 0 bases, with 17 bases remaining between them. Germline lookup yields CDR1 SGHRS and CDR2 YFSETQ. The CDR3 spells CASSLGATGLSGNTIYF. CDR3 nucleotide sequence: TGCGCCAGCAGCCTGGGGGCGACAGGCCTCTCTGGAAACACCATATATTTT.

The V call is TRBV11-1, the J call TRBJ2-5; D is possibly TRBD2 (6 bases). Germline V lookup: CDR1 SGHAT, CDR2 FQDESV (reference sequence). This CDR3 has 12 amino acids. V was shortened by 5 bases and J by 11 bases, with 15 bases between the two germline ends. The CDR3 DNA reads TGTGCCAGCAGCCCCGCATGGGGGGAGCAGTACTTC. Its protein is CASSPAWGEQYF.

This sequence joins TRBV11-2 and TRBJ2-7; D gene unclear. The germline V and J ends were trimmed by 1 base and 4 bases, with 11 bases remaining between them. CDR1 and CDR2 (germline): SGHAT, FQNNGV. The CDR3 runs 14 residues. As DNA, the CDR3 is TGTGCCAGCAGCTTAGCCGGAACTGGGTACGAGCAGTACTTC. Its protein is CASSLAGTGYEQYF.

V usage is TRBV19 and J usage is TRBJ1-5; D might be TRBD1 (6 bases). The CDR3 loop spans 15 amino acids. The germline gives CDR1 LNHDA, CDR2 SQIVND (reference sequence). V dropped 3 bases and J dropped 3 bases, with 12 bases sitting between them. This CDR3 is CASSISWDNNQPQHF. In DNA, the CDR3 is TGTGCCAGTAGTATTAGTTGGGACAACAATCAGCCCCAGCATTTT.